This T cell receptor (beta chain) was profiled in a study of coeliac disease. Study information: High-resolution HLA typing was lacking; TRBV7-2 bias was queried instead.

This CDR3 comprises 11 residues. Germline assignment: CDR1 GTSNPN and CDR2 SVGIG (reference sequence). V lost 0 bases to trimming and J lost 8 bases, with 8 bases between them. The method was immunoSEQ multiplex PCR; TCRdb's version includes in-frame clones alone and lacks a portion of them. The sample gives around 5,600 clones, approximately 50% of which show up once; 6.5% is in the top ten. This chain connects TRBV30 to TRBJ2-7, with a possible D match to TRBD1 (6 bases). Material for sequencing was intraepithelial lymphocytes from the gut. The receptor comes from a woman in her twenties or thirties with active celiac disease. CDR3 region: CAWSVQGQQYF. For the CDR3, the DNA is TGTGCCTGGAGTGTTCAGGGGCAGCAGTACTTC.